One sample yielded the 14 T cell receptor beta chains listed below, sequenced in a study of cytomegalovirus exposure and HLA in healthy donors. The PCR was carried out with 60 Vbeta primers and 13 Jbeta primers. Sequenced by immunoSEQ multiplex PCR; TCRdb stores in-frame clones only, minus some. The table has more than 110,000 clones, approximately 84% seen once. Sequenced input: PBMCs. The receptor source for this set is a man aged 25-45 years in good health and CMV-seropositive.

The count of this clone is one. The chain recombines TRBV11-2 with TRBJ2-7, with a possible D match to TRBD1 (5 bases). The CDR3 spans 14 residues. CDR1 is SGHAT and CDR2 is FQNNGV in the germline V gene. The V and J ends lost 2 bases and 4 bases respectively, with 12 bases between them. CDR3 DNA sequence: TGTGCCAGCAGCTTAAAAGGCAGGGCGTACGAGCAGTACTTC. Translating it yields CASSLKGRAYEQYF.

This clone came up once. The V call is TRBV5-1, the J call TRBJ2-3, with TRBD2 matching over 10 bases. This CDR3 has 15 amino acids. The ends lost 4 bases at V and 3 bases at J; junction bases unmatched: 5. Germline V gene data show CDR1 as SGHRS and CDR2 as YFSETQ. The CDR3 region has the DNA TGCGCCAGCAGCGGAGGGGGACTAGCGACAGATACGCAGTATTTT. The encoded protein is CASSGGGLATDTQYF.

The rearrangement joins TRBV27 to TRBJ2-2, with 15 bases fitting TRBD2. The CDR3 has 19 amino acids. Germline CDR1 and CDR2: MNHEY and SMNVEV (reference sequence). V was clipped by 5 bases and J by 7 bases; unmatched bases: 14. CDR3 loop: CASSTPTRRTSGGVGELFF. CDR3 DNA sequence: TGTGCCAGCAGTACACCAACCCGACGGACTAGCGGGGGGGTCGGGGAGCTGTTTTTT.

On this clone: At one end, the junction sequence differs from germline, possibly due to a read error. The V call is TRBV29-1, the J call TRBJ2-7; TRBD2 aligns across 13 bases. Germline CDR1 reads SQVTM; CDR2 reads ANQGSEA. The CDR3 totals 15 residues. The CDR3 sequence: CSVDLKGTSGTTRPF. DNA for the CDR3: TGCAGCGTTGATTTAAAGGGGACTAGCGGGACCACCAGGCCTTTC.

The chain is built from TRBV6-1 and TRBJ1-3; a weak D match, TRBD1 (6 bases). This CDR3 has 13 residues. V lost 7 bases, J lost 2 bases, and 9 bases lay in between. Looked up from germline, CDR1 is MNHNS and CDR2 is SASEGT. CDR3 amino acids: CASMRTAGNTIYF. The CDR3 DNA reads TGTGCCAGCATGAGGACAGCTGGAAACACCATATATTTT.

V gene TRBV13 combines with J gene TRBJ2-7; 9 positions match TRBD2. V gave up 0 bases and J gave up 3 bases; unmatched junction bases: 12. The germline CDR1 and CDR2 sequences are PRHDT and FYEKMQ (reference sequence). The CDR3 runs 18 residues. Written as DNA, the CDR3 is TGTGCCAGCAGCTTAGGCCCCCCCCTAGCGGGAAGCATCTACGAGCAGTACTTC. It is translated as CASSLGPPLAGSIYEQYF.

This clone was counted only a few times. V and J are TRBV5-1 and TRBJ2-2; 11 nucleotides agree with TRBD2. The CDR3 spans 16 residues. V lost 3 bases and J lost 4; bases outside the gene matches: 5. In germline, CDR1 is SGHRS, CDR2 YFSETQ. Here the CDR3 reads CASSWALAGGTGELFF. The CDR3, as DNA: TGCGCCAGCAGCTGGGCCCTAGCGGGGGGCACCGGGGAGCTGTTTTTT.

Concerning this clone itself: A read error is possible here, since a much larger clone lies one base away. V usage is TRBV28 and J usage is TRBJ1-1; 11 bases are shared with TRBD1. The CDR3 loop spans 14 amino acids. Germline CDR1 reads MDHEN; CDR2 reads SYDVKM. V lost 4 bases, J lost 3 bases, and 1 base stayed unmatched. The CDR3 sequence is CASSSGQGDTEAFF. The CDR3 DNA reads TGTGCCAGCAGTTCGGGACAGGGGGACACTGAAGCTTTCTTT.

CDR3 bases: TGTGCCAGTAGTATAGGGGCTAGACAGGGGATCGCAGATACGCAGTATTTT. It yields the protein CASSIGARQGIADTQYF. This chain connects TRBV19 to TRBJ2-3; 8 bases align to TRBD1. Germline loops: CDR1 LNHDA, CDR2 SQIVND (reference sequence). J lost 4 bases, V lost 1 base, and 10 bases had no gene match. This CDR3 region has 17 residues.

The V gene is TRBV4-1, the J gene TRBJ2-1; 9 bases map to TRBD2. This CDR3 comprises 15 residues. The V gene end was trimmed by 4 bases and the J gene end by 5 bases; junction bases not matched to a gene: 6. Germline V gene data show CDR1 as MGHRA and CDR2 as YSYEKL. This CDR3 reads CASSPPLAGNNEQFF. The CDR3 bases are TGCGCCAGCAGCCCCCCCCTAGCGGGGAACAATGAGCAGTTCTTC.

The gene calls are TRBV11-2 and TRBJ1-1, with TRBD1 identical over 7 bases. Germline V CDR1 and CDR2: SGHAT, FQNNGV. The CDR3 contains 16 residues. The ends lost 1 base at V and 5 bases at J; junction bases unmatched: 10. The CDR3 region has the DNA TGTGCCAGCAGCTTAGGGTTCGGGACAGAGGTAACTGAAGCTTTCTTT. Protein sequence: CASSLGFGTEVTEAFF.

The chain links TRBV4-1 to TRBJ2-7, with 8 bases aligning to TRBD2. This CDR3 spans 14 amino acids. From germline, CDR1 is MGHRA and CDR2 YSYEKL. Trimming cost V 3 bases and J 2 bases; bases outside gene matches: 3. CDR3 in amino acids: CASSHSGGAYEQYF. CDR3 coding DNA: TGCGCCAGCAGCCACTCCGGGGGGGCCTACGAGCAGTACTTC.

This clone was seen at least ten times. This chain links TRBV19 with TRBJ2-2, with 7 bases matching TRBD2. Losses at the gene ends were 6 bases for V and 6 bases for J; bases not matched to a gene: 7. This CDR3 has 14 residues. Germline V lookup: CDR1 LNHDA, CDR2 SQIVND (reference sequence). Written as DNA, the CDR3 is TGTGCCAGTAGGAGGGACTATAAAGCCGGGGAGCTGTTTTTT. The encoded protein is CASRRDYKAGELFF.

The chain has TRBV2 and TRBJ1-6, with a possible D match to TRBD1 (5 bases). Per the germline V gene, CDR1 is SNHLY and CDR2 is FYNNEI. The CDR3 length is 15 residues. Between the trimmed V and J ends, which lost 0 bases and 7 bases, there was a span of 10 bases. Written as DNA, the CDR3 is TGTGCCAGCAGTGAAGCGCCGGGGGGGAATTCACCCCTCCACTTT. It specifies CASSEAPGGNSPLHF.